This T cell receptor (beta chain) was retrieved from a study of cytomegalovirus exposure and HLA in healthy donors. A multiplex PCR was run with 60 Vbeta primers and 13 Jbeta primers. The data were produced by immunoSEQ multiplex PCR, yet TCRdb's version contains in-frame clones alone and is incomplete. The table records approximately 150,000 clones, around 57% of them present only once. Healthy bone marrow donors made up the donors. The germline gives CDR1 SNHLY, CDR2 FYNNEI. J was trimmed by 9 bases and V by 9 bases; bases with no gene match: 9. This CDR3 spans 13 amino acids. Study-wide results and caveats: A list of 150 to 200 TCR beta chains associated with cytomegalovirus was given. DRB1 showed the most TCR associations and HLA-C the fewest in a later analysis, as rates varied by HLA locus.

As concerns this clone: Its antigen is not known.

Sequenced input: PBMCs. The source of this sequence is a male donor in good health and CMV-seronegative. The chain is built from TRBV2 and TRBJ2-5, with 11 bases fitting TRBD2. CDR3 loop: CARGLADSRAQYF. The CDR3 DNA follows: TGTGCCAGGGGACTAGCGGACTCCAGGGCCCAGTACTTC.